The 28 T cell receptor beta chains listed next were all sequenced from one sample in a study of blood T cell repertoires in COVID-19. This table comes from immunoSEQ multiplex PCR, and its TCRdb copy is limited to in-frame clones, with some not included. The table records 200,000 to 250,000 clones, roughly 80% of them present only once. The material sequenced was peripheral blood. The receptor set was obtained from a woman aged 65 to 85 with acute or convalescent COVID-19.

The rearrangement links TRBV9 to TRBJ1-2; D ambiguous. There are 15 residues in the CDR3. The germline V gene has CDR1 SGDLS and CDR2 YYNGEE. V was pared by 0 bases and J by 5 bases, with 14 bases between. CDR3 sequence (DNA): TGTGCCAGCAGCGTAGATTACGAGCCTCGATATGGCTACACCTTC. Translation gives CASSVDYEPRYGYTF.

Details on this clone: Compared with germline, one end of the junction differs, possibly owing to a read error. The genes are TRBV3-1 (or the pseudogene TRBV3-2) and TRBJ1-2, with D perhaps TRBD1 (6 bases). The germline V gene has CDR1 LGHDT and CDR2 YNNKEL (reference sequence). The CDR3 consists of 13 residues. The CDR3: CASSQDLRGKTAF. CDR3 bases: TGTGCCAGCAGCCAAGACCTTAGGGGGAAGACGGCCTTC.

This chain uses TRBV6-6 with TRBJ2-7; TRBD1 matches 9 bases. The V gene's germline CDR1 is MNHNY and CDR2 SVGAGI (reference sequence). The V gene end was trimmed by 9 bases and the J gene end by 1 base; junction bases not matched to a gene: 4. The CDR3 extends over 13 amino acids. In nucleotides, the CDR3 is TGTGCCAGTCGACAGGGGGGGTCCTACGAGCAGTACTTC. Translation: CASRQGGSYEQYF.

The chain joins TRBV7-9 to TRBJ2-3; D may be TRBD1 (5 bases). CDR3 length equals 14 residues. Germline CDR1 SEHNR, CDR2 FQNEAQ (reference sequence). V lost 5 bases and J lost 4, with 13 bases in between. CDR3 bases: TGTGCCAGCAGCATTGGGGCTAGGGCAGATACGCAGTATTTT. As protein: CASSIGARADTQYF.

This chain connects TRBV14 to TRBJ1-1; tentative D call: TRBD1 (5 bases). Germline V lookup: CDR1 SGHDN, CDR2 FVKESK. This CDR3 has 16 residues. The germline V and J ends were trimmed by 5 bases and 0 bases, with 16 bases remaining between them. CDR3 coding DNA: TGTGCCAGCAGCGACGCTTGGGGCTTCATGAACACTGAAGCTTTCTTT. Its translation is CASSDAWGFMNTEAFF.

This chain connects TRBV7-2 to TRBJ2-2, with D hard to call. CDR1 and CDR2 from the germline V gene are SGHTA and FQGNSA. The CDR3 covers 14 residues. The germline V and J ends were trimmed by 5 bases and 6 bases, with 13 bases remaining between them. In DNA, the CDR3 is TGTGCCAGCAGCCCCGGTAGTACTTCCGGGGAGCTGTTTTTT. Residues: CASSPGSTSGELFF.

This chain connects TRBV19 to TRBJ1-2, with 7 bases matching TRBD1. The CDR3 has 13 amino acids. Germline CDR1 LNHDA, CDR2 SQIVND (reference sequence). The ends lost 4 bases at V and 4 bases at J; junction bases unmatched: 3. CDR3 in amino acids: CASSRQGLYGYTF. CDR3 bases: TGTGCCAGTAGTAGACAGGGACTCTATGGCTACACCTTC.

The chain has TRBV15 and TRBJ1-1; D remains ambiguous. CDR3 length: 13 residues. Germline V gives CDR1 LNHNV, CDR2 YYDKDF (reference sequence). With 1 base removed from V and 3 bases from J, the gap between germline ends came to 6 bases. The CDR3 region has the DNA TGTGCCACCAGCAGAGCTGAGTACACTGAAGCTTTCTTT. This gives the protein CATSRAEYTEAFF.

For the CDR3, the DNA is TGTGCCAGCAGGAGTTTGAGAGAGACCCAGTACTTC. Protein: CASRSLRETQYF. The chain links TRBV2 to TRBJ2-5, with D uncertain. Per germline, CDR1 SNHLY and CDR2 FYNNEI. The CDR3 length is 12 residues. V was shortened by 6 bases and J by 4 bases, with 9 bases between the two germline ends.

This clone was seen only a few times. The chain employs TRBV18 and TRBJ1-2; D is unresolved. Per the germline V gene, CDR1 is KGHSH and CDR2 is LQKENI. The length of the CDR3 is 13 residues. The V gene lost 6 bases and the J gene lost 2 bases, with 10 bases spanning the gap. The CDR3 loop is CASSEGGNYGYTF. In DNA form, the CDR3 reads TGTGCCAGCTCTGAGGGCGGGAACTATGGCTACACCTTC.

This chain uses TRBV24-1 with TRBJ1-1; TRBD1 might be the D (6 bases). The germline V gene has CDR1 KGHDR and CDR2 SFDVKD. Trimming shortened V by 1 base and J by 7 bases, and 9 bases separated the two germline ends. CDR3 size: 13 residues. CDR3 loop: CATSDFTGNEAFF. CDR3 coding DNA: TGTGCCACCAGTGATTTCACAGGGAATGAAGCTTTCTTT.

V and J are TRBV2 and TRBJ1-1; 9 bases align to TRBD1. The germline gives CDR1 SNHLY, CDR2 FYNNEI. The V and J ends lost 6 bases and 11 bases, in that order; junction bases with no gene match: 4. The CDR3 loop spans 11 amino acids. The CDR3 loop is CASSWTGEAFF. As DNA, the CDR3 is TGTGCCAGCAGCTGGACAGGGGAGGCTTTCTTT.

With respect to this clone: Its ends do not fully match the called genes, so a read error is possible. The rearrangement joins TRBV2 to TRBJ2-5; 10 nucleotides line up with TRBD2. The CDR3 contains 15 residues. CDR1 is SNHLY, CDR2 FYNNEI, per germline. CDR3: CASSEVLAGQGTQYF. The DNA of the CDR3 is TGTGCCAGCAGTGAAGTACTAGCGGGACAAGGGACCCAGTACTTC.

The chain is built from TRBV5-1 and TRBJ2-7; a weak D match, TRBD2 (6 bases). The CDR3 runs to 19 residues. The germline V gene encodes CDR1 SGHRS and CDR2 YFSETQ. V was pared by 0 bases and J by 0 bases, with 22 bases between. DNA of the CDR3: TGCGCCAGCAGCTTGGCCACATGGGGGGATAAAACAAGCTCCTACGAGCAGTACTTC. Translated, it gives CASSLATWGDKTSSYEQYF.

V and J are TRBV11-2 and TRBJ1-2, with D possibly being TRBD1 (6 bases). Deletions cut 1 base from V and 2 bases from J, with 11 bases between. This CDR3 contains 15 residues. Germline CDR1 and CDR2: SGHAT and FQNNGV. The CDR3 loop is CASSLALDRNYGYTF. The CDR3 bases are TGTGCCAGCAGCTTAGCCCTTGACAGGAACTATGGCTACACCTTC.

The CDR3 protein is CASSIPSAGLNQPQHF. CDR3 nucleotides: TGTGCCAGTAGTATCCCCTCGGCAGGATTAAATCAGCCCCAGCATTTT. This chain links TRBV19 with TRBJ1-5; the D is unclear. This CDR3 has 16 amino acids. CDR1 and CDR2 from the germline V gene are LNHDA and SQIVND (reference sequence). V was clipped by 3 bases and J by 4 bases, with 16 bases between them.

This clone has more than one count but fewer than ten. The chain recombines TRBV13 with TRBJ1-6, with 9 nucleotides matching TRBD1. There are 17 residues in the CDR3. The junction had 6 bases not matched to a gene; V was cut back by 6 bases and J by 0 bases. Germline assignment: CDR1 PRHDT and CDR2 FYEKMQ (reference sequence). The CDR3 coding sequence is TGTGCCAGCAGATATAACAGGGGGCGCTCCTATAATTCACCCCTCCACTTT. Translating it yields CASRYNRGRSYNSPLHF.

In its sample, this clone was seen a few times. The chain links TRBV27 to TRBJ1-2, with D uncertain. The CDR3 length is 13 residues. Germline values: CDR1 MNHEY, CDR2 SMNVEV (reference sequence). Trimming cost V 6 bases and J 7 bases, with 15 bases left between them. The DNA for the CDR3 is TGTGCCAGCAGCGGAGAGGGAAGACGTGGCTACACCTTC. This translates into CASSGEGRRGYTF.

This clone occurred a few times. This chain uses TRBV28 with TRBJ1-2, with a possible D match to TRBD1 (6 bases). The CDR3 is 14 amino acids. Germline CDR1 reads MDHEN; CDR2 reads SYDVKM. Trimming took 3 bases from V and 0 from J, leaving 8 bases between them. The CDR3 spells CASSLGAANYGYTF. For the CDR3, the DNA is TGTGCCAGCAGTTTGGGGGCGGCTAACTATGGCTACACCTTC.

The chain joins TRBV9 to TRBJ1-3; a possible D gene is TRBD1 (5 bases). V dropped 0 bases and J dropped 3 bases, with 16 bases sitting between them. The germline V gene encodes CDR1 SGDLS and CDR2 YYNGEE. The length of the CDR3 is 17 residues. The chain's CDR3 is CASSVAPPGVSGNTIYF. The CDR3 DNA follows: TGTGCCAGCAGCGTAGCTCCGCCGGGGGTCAGTGGAAACACCATATATTTT.

This clone appeared a few times. The rearrangement joins TRBV3-1 (or the pseudogene TRBV3-2) to TRBJ1-3; TRBD1 matches 9 bases. Germline assignment: CDR1 LGHDT and CDR2 YNNKEL (reference sequence). Losses at the gene ends were 3 bases for V and 4 bases for J; bases not matched to a gene: 7. The CDR3 sequence is 16 residues long. The CDR3 region has the DNA TGTGCCAGCAGCCACCGCGTGACAGGGGGGGGAAACACCATATATTTT. Protein: CASSHRVTGGGNTIYF.

The V and J genes are TRBV6-2 or TRBV6-3 and TRBJ2-2; maybe TRBD1 (5 bases). V was clipped by 6 bases and J by 9 bases, with 20 bases between them. The CDR3 loop spans 15 amino acids. The germline gives CDR1 MNHEY, CDR2 SVGEGT. CDR3 in amino acids: CASSSLTRVSRELFF. CDR3 sequence (DNA): TGTGCCAGCAGCTCATTAACCAGGGTTTCACGGGAGCTGTTTTTT.

This clone was recorded once. This chain joins TRBV30 and TRBJ1-1; possible D gene TRBD1, 6 bases. CDR1 and CDR2 (germline): GTSNPN, SVGIG (reference sequence). The CDR3 contains 15 residues. Trimming pared 3 bases from V and 4 bases from J, leaving 18 bases between. The CDR3 DNA sequence: TGTGCCTGGAGAACCCTGGGGGCGCCTTCCACTGAAGCTTTCTTT. Amino acid sequence: CAWRTLGAPSTEAFF.

The chain is built from TRBV5-8 and TRBJ2-3; a possible D gene is TRBD1 (5 bases). Germline CDR1 is SGHTS and CDR2 is YDEGEE. Trimming cost V 2 bases and J 6 bases, with 16 bases left between them. CDR3 length: 15 residues. In nucleotides, the CDR3 is TGTGCCAGCAGCTTTTTCAGGGCAGATCTGGATACGCAGTATTTT. It encodes CASSFFRADLDTQYF.

The chain has TRBV5-1 and TRBJ1-3; TRBD1 aligns across 9 bases. Germline loops: CDR1 SGHRS, CDR2 YFSETQ. The V gene end was trimmed by 0 bases and the J gene end by 0 bases; junction bases not matched to a gene: 1. The CDR3 is 16 amino acids. In nucleotides, the CDR3 is TGCGCCAGCAGCTTGGGGACAGGGGCCTCTGGAAACACCATATATTTT. Translated: CASSLGTGASGNTIYF.

This rearrangement joins TRBV5-1 to TRBJ2-1; D may be TRBD2 (5 bases). Trimming removed 2 bases at V and 3 bases at J, with 15 bases between. Germline CDR1 SGHRS, CDR2 YFSETQ. CDR3 size: 16 residues. The chain's CDR3 is CASSFLELEIYNEQFF. CDR3 DNA sequence: TGCGCCAGCAGCTTCCTTGAACTAGAAATCTACAATGAGCAGTTCTTC.

This chain joins TRBV11-2 and TRBJ2-2; 9 nucleotides align to TRBD1. There are 14 residues in the CDR3. The junction had 2 bases not matched to a gene; V was cut back by 3 bases and J by 6 bases. Looked up from germline, CDR1 is SGHAT and CDR2 is FQNNGV. The CDR3 region has the DNA TGTGCCAGCAGCTTCCGACAGGGGGCCGGGGAGCTGTTTTTT. Protein product: CASSFRQGAGELFF. Looking up the rest from reference TRBV11-2 and TRBJ2-2 gives the full variable domain: EAGVAQSPRYKIIEKRQSVAFWCNPISGHATLYWYQQILGQGPKLLIQFQNNGVVDDSQLPKDRFSAERLKGVDSTLKIQPAKLEDSAVYLCASSFRQGAGELFFGEGSRLTVL.

CDR3 nucleotide sequence: TGTGCCAGCAGTTACGCCGGGACTTACGAGCAGTACTTC. Amino acid sequence: CASSYAGTYEQYF. V gene TRBV12-3 or TRBV12-4 combines with J gene TRBJ2-7; tentatively, D is TRBD2 (6 bases). The CDR3 loop spans 13 amino acids. Trimming removed 4 bases from V and 4 bases from J, with 11 bases in between.